This is a list of T cell receptor beta chains from one sample in a study of Graves' ophthalmopathy and Graves' hyperthyroidism. TCRdb used MiXCR to reprocess the multiplex PCR reads, holding one entry per CDR3 protein. The sample lists about 1.1 million distinct CDR3 sequences; approximately 35% were seen once. The sequenced material came from peripheral blood or thyroid tissue (not recorded which). The receptors here all came from an adult man with Graves' hyperthyroidism. Both conserved end residues are part of each CDR3.

V | CDR3
TRBV4-2 | CASSLTGTGGNEKLFF
TRBV3-1 | CASSATGTGGEKLFF
TRBV24-1 | CATSDLRREGLETQYF
TRBV20-1 | CSAKKPGQEGSEAFF
TRBV6-2/TRBV6-3 | CATLDGWGGTQYF
TRBV12-5 | CASVTGSGYGYTF
TRBV5-1 | CASSFLRHGAGELFF
TRBV19 | CASTMGPGGSLQPQHF
TRBV29-1 | CSVEDPFYEQYF
TRBV7-2 | CASSSRQASYEQYF
TRBV20-1 | CSARRGADVGTEAFF